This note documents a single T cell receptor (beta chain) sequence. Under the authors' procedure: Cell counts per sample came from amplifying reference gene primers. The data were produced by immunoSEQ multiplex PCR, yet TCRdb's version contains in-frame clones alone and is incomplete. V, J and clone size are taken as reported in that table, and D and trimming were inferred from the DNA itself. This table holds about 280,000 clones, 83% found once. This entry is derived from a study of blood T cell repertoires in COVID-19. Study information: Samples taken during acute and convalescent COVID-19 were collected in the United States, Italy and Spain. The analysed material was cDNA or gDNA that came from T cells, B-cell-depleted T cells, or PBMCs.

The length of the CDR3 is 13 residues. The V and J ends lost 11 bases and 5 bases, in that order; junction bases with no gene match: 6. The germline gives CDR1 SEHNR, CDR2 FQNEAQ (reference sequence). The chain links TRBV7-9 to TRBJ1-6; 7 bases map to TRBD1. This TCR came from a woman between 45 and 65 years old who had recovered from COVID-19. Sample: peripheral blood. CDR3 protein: CAAHTGDNSPLHF. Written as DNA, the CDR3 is TGTGCCGCGCATACAGGGGATAATTCACCCCTCCACTTT.